The clone carrying this T cell receptor beta chain was counted a few times. Antigen: not known. The data stem from a study of CD8+ T cells in alopecia areata. Study at large: Tofacitinib administration persisted for 6 to 18 months, succeeded by 6 months off drug.

Regarding the study as a whole: It was less clear whether patients shared TCRs than it was in mice, possibly because of HLA.

The CDR3 is 14 amino acids. Per germline, CDR1 SGHDN and CDR2 FVKESK. Trimming cost V 4 bases and J 3 bases, with 12 bases left between them. Extraction of RNA preceded its reverse transcription into cDNA, which served as the sequencing template. Assay used: immunoSEQ multiplex PCR; TCRdb lists only in-frame clones, some missing. The sample includes 100,000 to 150,000 clones, around 60% of them seen just once. Collected material from alopecia areata patients comprised lesional scalp punch biopsies and peripheral blood. The chain combines TRBV14 with TRBJ1-1; a weak D match, TRBD1 (6 bases). The sequence derives from a human donor with alopecia areata. Source: CD4+ T cells sorted from blood, taken at week 0. CDR3: CASSPQGWDTEAFF. The CDR3 DNA reads TGTGCCAGCAGCCCACAGGGTTGGGACACTGAAGCTTTCTTT.